The clone carrying this T cell receptor beta chain showed up just a few times. A read error may produce the germline difference seen at one junction end. These data come from a study of T cells in Graves' hyperthyroidism and ophthalmopathy. Germline-derived CDR1 and CDR2 are ENHRY and SYGVKD. This CDR3 comprises 17 residues. Authors of the study amplified TCR beta CDR3 regions from RNA transcripts. Primed by the HTBI set, a first-round RT-PCR was run on the TCR CDR3. Via MiXCR, TCRdb re-called the multiplex PCR reads, giving one row per CDR3 protein. This sample yields hundreds of thousands of distinct CDR3 sequences, of which roughly 40% are seen a single time; 7.5% to 9.5% belongs to the top ten.

The chain combines TRBV10-3 with TRBJ1-5; the D is unclear. The sequenced sample consisted of blood. The TCR originated in a man between 18 and 29 years old with Graves' hyperthyroidism. CDR3 region: CASSFVREGRRNQPQHF. The DNA of the CDR3 is TGTGCCAGCAGTTTCGTTCGGGAAGGGAGGCGCAATCAGCCCCAGCATTTT.